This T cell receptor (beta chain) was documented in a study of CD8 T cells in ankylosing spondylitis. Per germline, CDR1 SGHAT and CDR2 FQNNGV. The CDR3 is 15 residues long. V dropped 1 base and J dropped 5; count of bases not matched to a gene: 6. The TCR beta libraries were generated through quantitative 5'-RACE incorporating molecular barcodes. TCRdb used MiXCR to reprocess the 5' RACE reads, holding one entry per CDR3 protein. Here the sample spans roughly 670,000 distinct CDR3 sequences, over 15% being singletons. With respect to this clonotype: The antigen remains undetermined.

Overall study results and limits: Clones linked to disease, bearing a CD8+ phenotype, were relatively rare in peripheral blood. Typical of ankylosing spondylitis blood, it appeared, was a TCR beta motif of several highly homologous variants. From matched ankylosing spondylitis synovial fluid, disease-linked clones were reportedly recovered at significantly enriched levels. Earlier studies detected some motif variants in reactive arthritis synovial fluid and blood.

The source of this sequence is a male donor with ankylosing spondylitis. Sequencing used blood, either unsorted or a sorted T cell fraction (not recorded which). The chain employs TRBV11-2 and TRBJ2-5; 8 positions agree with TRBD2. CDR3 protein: CASSLGRGGPETQYF. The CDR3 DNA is TGTGCCAGCAGCTTAGGACGGGGGGGGCCGGAGACCCAGTACTTC.